This TCR beta chain originates from a study of a mutant IDH1 vaccine in newly diagnosed glioma. Points from the study as a whole: Pseudoprogression apparently tracked independently of changes in top peripheral T cell clonotypes.

Time point: week 23, last vaccination. Every vaccination contained 300 ug of the mutant IDH1 20-mer peptide and was paired with topical imiquimod. Note on this clone: Its antigen is undetermined.

Sequencing used immunoSEQ multiplex PCR; TCRdb keeps in-frame clones, though not all of them. The table has 20,000 to 25,000 clones, roughly 78% seen once. There are 14 residues in the CDR3. Trimming stripped 5 bases from V and 0 bases from J, with 7 bases between. Germline CDR1 and CDR2: SEHNR and FQNEAQ (reference sequence). The source material was PBMCs, sampled from a glioma patient whose treatment included an IDH1 peptide vaccine. This clonotype was sampled from a man in his thirties or forties with glioma. This sequence joins TRBV7-9 and TRBJ1-4; no definite D call. The CDR3, as DNA: TGTGCCAGCAGCAGATCTGCAACTAATGAAAAACTGTTTTTT. Translation: CASSRSATNEKLFF.